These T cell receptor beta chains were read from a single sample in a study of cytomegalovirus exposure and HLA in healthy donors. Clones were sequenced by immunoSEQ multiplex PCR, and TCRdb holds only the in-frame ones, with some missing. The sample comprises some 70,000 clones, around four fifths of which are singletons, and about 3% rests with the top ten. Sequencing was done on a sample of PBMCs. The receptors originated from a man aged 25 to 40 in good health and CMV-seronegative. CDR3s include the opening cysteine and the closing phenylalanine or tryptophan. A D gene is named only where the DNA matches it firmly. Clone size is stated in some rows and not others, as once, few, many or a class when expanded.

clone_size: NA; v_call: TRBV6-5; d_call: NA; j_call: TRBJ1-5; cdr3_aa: CASSYSGGNQPQHF; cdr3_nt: TGTGCCAGCAGTTACTCAGGAGGGAATCAGCCCCAGCATTTT
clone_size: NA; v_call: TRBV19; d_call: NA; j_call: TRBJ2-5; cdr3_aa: CASSMNGQARETQYF; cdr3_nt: TGTGCCAGTAGTATGAATGGGCAGGCCAGGGAGACCCAGTACTTC
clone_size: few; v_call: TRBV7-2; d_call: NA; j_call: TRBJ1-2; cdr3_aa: CASSLVSSPNYGYTF; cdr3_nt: TGTGCCAGCAGCCTCGTGTCGAGCCCTAACTATGGCTACACCTTC
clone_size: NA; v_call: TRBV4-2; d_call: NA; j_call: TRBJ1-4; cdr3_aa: CASSQEAGPHEKLFF; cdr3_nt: TGTGCCAGCAGCCAAGAGGCAGGGCCGCATGAAAAACTGTTTTTT
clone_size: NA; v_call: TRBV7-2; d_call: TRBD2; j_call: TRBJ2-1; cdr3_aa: CASSGQRGAYNEQFF; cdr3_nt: TGTGCCAGCAGTGGCCAGCGGGGGGCCTACAATGAGCAGTTCTTC
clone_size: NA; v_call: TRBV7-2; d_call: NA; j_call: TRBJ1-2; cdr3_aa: CASRLEDPYGYTF; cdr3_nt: TGTGCCAGCAGACTGGAGGACCCCTATGGCTACACCTTC
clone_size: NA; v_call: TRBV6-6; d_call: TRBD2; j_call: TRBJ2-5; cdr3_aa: CASSYGTNQETQYF; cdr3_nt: TGTGCCAGCAGTTACGGGACTAATCAAGAGACCCAGTACTTC
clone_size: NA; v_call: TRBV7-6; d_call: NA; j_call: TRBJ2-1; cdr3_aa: CASSLAGQGINEQFF; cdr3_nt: TGTGCCAGCAGCTTAGCAGGTCAGGGAATCAATGAGCAGTTCTTC
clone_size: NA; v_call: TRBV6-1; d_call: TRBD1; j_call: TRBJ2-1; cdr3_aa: CASSLMDRGVEQFF; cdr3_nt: TGTGCCAGCAGTTTGATGGACAGGGGGGTTGAGCAGTTCTTC
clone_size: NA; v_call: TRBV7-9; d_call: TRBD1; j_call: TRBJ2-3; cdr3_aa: CASSDRDREPDTQYF; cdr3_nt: TGTGCCAGCAGCGACCGGGACAGGGAACCAGATACGCAGTATTTT
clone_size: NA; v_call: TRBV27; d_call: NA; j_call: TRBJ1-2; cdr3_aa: CASSLSYRIARVGVYGYTF; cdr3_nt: TGTGCCAGCAGTTTATCTTATAGGATAGCTAGGGTCGGGGTTTATGGCTACACCTTC
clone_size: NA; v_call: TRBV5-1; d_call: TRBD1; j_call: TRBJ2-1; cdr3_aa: CASSKTGDSYNEQFF; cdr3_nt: TGCGCCAGCAGTAAGACAGGGGACTCATACAATGAGCAGTTCTTC
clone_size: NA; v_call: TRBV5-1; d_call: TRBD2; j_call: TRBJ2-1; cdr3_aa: CASSLGLAGYNEQFF; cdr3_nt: TGCGCCAGCAGCTTGGGACTAGCGGGGTACAATGAGCAGTTCTTC
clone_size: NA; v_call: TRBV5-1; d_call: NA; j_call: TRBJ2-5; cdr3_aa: CASTSTYRSQETQYF; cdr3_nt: TGCGCCAGCACCTCCACATACCGATCCCAAGAGACCCAGTACTTC
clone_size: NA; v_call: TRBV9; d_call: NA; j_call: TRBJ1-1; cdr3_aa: CASSVDSRNTEAFF; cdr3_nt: TGTGCCAGCAGCGTAGACTCTCGGAACACTGAAGCTTTCTTT
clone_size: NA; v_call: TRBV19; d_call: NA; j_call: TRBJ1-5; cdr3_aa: CASSDPNWGGNQPQHF; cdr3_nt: TGTGCCAGTAGTGACCCCAATTGGGGGGGCAATCAGCCCCAGCATTTT
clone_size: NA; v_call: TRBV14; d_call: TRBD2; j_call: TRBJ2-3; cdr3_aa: CASSRESGGATDTQYF; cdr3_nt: TGTGCCAGCAGCCGTGAGAGCGGGGGGGCCACAGATACGCAGTATTTT
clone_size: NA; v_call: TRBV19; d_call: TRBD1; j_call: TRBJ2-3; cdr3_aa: CASSIRGQGFPDTQYF; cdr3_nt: TGTGCCAGTAGTATAAGAGGACAGGGGTTCCCAGATACGCAGTATTTT
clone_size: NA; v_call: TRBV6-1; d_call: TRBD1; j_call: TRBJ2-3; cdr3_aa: CASAWGTGGTDTQYF; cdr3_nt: TGTGCCAGCGCCTGGGGGACAGGGGGTACAGATACGCAGTATTTT
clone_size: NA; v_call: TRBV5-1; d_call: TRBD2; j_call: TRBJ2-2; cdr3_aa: CASSLVGRAFGELFF; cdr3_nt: TGCGCCAGCAGCTTGGTCGGGAGGGCCTTCGGGGAGCTGTTTTTT
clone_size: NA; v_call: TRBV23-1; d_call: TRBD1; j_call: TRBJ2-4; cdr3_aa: CAATGAGTGWSKNIQYF; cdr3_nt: TGCGCCGCCACAGGTGCCGGGACAGGGTGGTCCAAAAACATTCAGTACTTC
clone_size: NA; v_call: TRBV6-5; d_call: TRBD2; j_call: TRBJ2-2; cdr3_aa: CASSYFLAGEDGELFF; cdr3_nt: TGTGCCAGCAGTTATTTCCTAGCGGGGGAGGACGGGGAGCTGTTTTTT
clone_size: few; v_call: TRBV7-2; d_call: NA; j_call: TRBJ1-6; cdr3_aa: CASSLGYLNSPLHF; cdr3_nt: TGTGCCAGCAGCTTAGGATACTTGAATTCACCCCTCCACTTT
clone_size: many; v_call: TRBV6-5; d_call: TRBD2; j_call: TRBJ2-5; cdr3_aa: CASSTSSGTQYF; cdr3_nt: TGTGCCAGCAGTACTTCTAGCGGGACCCAGTACTTC
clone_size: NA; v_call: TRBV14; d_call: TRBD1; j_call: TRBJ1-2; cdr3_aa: CASSQDLNRGTSYGYTF; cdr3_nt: TGTGCCAGCAGCCAAGATTTGAACAGGGGGACTTCCTATGGCTACACCTTC
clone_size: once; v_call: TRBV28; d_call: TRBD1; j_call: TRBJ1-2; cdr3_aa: CALQGLDYGYTF; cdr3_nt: TGTGCCCTACAGGGGTTGGACTATGGCTACACCTTC
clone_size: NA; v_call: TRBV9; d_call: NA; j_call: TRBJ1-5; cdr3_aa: CASSRGSSQPQHF; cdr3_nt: TGTGCCAGCAGCCGGGGTTCCAGCCAGCCCCAGCATTTT
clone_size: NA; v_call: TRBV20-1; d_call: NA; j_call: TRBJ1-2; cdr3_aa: CSARGFGGYTF; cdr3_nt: TGCAGTGCTAGGGGCTTTGGGGGCTACACCTTC
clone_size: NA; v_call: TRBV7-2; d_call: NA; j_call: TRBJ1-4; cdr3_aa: CASSFGQLQGEKLFF; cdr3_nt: TGTGCCAGCAGCTTCGGACAGCTTCAAGGGGAAAAACTGTTTTTT
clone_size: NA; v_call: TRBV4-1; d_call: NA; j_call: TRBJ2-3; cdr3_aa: CASSQLPTGPSTDTQYF; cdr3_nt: TGCGCCAGCAGCCAACTGCCGACAGGCCCGAGCACAGATACGCAGTATTTT
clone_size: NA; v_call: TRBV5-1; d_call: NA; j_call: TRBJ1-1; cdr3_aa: CATKGTTGNTEAFF; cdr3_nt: TGCGCCACTAAAGGCACTACAGGGAACACTGAAGCTTTCTTT
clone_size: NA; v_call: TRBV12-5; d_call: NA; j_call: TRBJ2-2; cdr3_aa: CASGFMLDGGELFF; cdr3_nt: TGTGCTAGTGGTTTTATGTTAGATGGCGGGGAGCTGTTTTTT
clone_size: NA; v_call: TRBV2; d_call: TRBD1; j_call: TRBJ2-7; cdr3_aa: CASSEASGTDEQYF; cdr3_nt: TGTGCCAGCAGTGAAGCCTCCGGGACAGACGAGCAGTACTTC
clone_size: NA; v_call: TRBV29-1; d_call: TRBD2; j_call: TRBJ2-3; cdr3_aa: CSVEEPTGGTQYF; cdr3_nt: TGCAGCGTTGAAGAACCAACGGGAGGTACGCAGTATTTT
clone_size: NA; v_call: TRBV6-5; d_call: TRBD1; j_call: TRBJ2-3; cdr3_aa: CASSYTGGRDTQYF; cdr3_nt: TGTGCCAGCAGTTACACAGGGGGCAGAGATACGCAGTATTTT
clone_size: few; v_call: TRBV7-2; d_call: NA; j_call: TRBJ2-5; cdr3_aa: CASSPLSYF; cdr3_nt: TGTGCCAGCAGCCCCCTCAGTTACTTC
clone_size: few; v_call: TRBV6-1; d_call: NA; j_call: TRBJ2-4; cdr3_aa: CASLETPNIQYF; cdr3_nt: TGTGCCAGCCTCGAGACTCCCAACATTCAGTACTTC
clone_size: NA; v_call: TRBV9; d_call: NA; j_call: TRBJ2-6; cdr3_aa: CASSSSQKTGANVLTF; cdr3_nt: TGTGCCAGCAGCTCGAGCCAAAAAACTGGGGCCAACGTCCTGACTTTC